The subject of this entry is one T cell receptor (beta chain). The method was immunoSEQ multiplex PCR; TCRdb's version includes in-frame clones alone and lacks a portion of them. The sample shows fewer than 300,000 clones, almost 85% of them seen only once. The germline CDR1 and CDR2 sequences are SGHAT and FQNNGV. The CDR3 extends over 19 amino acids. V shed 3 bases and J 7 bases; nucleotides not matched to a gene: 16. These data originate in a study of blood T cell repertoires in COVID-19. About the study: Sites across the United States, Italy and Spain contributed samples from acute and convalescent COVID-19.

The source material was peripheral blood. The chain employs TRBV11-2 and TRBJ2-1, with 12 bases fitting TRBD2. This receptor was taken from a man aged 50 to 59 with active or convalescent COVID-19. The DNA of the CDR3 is TGTGCCAGCAGCTTCGCGACTAGCGGGAGTCTTAACGGGTGGAATGAGCAGTTCTTC. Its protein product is CASSFATSGSLNGWNEQFF.